The rows below give T cell receptor beta chains drawn from one sample of a study of blood T cell repertoires in COVID-19. The table came from immunoSEQ multiplex PCR; TCRdb's copy has only in-frame clones and leaves some out. This sample has about 370,000 clones, with around 90% found just once. Source material: peripheral blood. Receptors were obtained from a man aged 18 to 35 with active or convalescent COVID-19. The CDR3 runs from the conserved cysteine through the conserved F or W. A D gene is named only where the DNA matches it firmly. A row's size may be missing; if present it is once, few, many or a size class.

D	size	V	J	DNA	CDR3
TRBD1	-	TRBV6-5	TRBJ1-3	TGTGCCAGCGGGACAGGCCGCTCTGGAAACACCATATATTTT	CASGTGRSGNTIYF
-	-	TRBV12-2	TRBJ1-4	TGTGCAAGTCGCTTATCCAAGGACAGGGGGGTTGAAAAACTGTTTTTT	CASRLSKDRGVEKLFF
TRBD2	-	TRBV5-8	TRBJ2-3	TGTGCCAGCGGATCCCTCCGGGCCGGGACTAGGGATACGCAGTATTTT	CASGSLRAGTRDTQYF
TRBD1	-	TRBV19	TRBJ1-1	TGTGCCAGTAGTATAGGGGACAGGAAGAACACTGAAGCTTTCTTT	CASSIGDRKNTEAFF
-	once	TRBV15	TRBJ2-7	TGTGCCACCGCGAGGGATCACGAGCAGTACTTC	CATARDHEQYF
-	-	TRBV28	TRBJ2-7	TGTGCCAGCGTTGGGGGAGGCAGGCGGTCGGAGGAGCAGTACTTC	CASVGGGRRSEEQYF
-	-	TRBV5-1	TRBJ2-7	TGCGCCAGCAGCTTGGTTAGGACTCCCACCCACGAGCAGTACTTC	CASSLVRTPTHEQYF
TRBD1	-	TRBV27	TRBJ1-5	TGTGCCAGCAGTTTATCGATGGGACAGCTTAGCAATCAGCCCCAGCATTTT	CASSLSMGQLSNQPQHF
-	once	TRBV24-1	TRBJ2-1	TGTGCCACCAGTGATGGGGCGAGCTCCTACAATGAGCAGTTCTTC	CATSDGASSYNEQFF
TRBD1	-	TRBV24-1	TRBJ1-5	TGTGCCACCAGTGACCGACAGGGGGACAATCAGCCCCAGCATTTT	CATSDRQGDNQPQHF
-	-	TRBV7-6	TRBJ1-1	TGTGCCAGCAGCTCGCGGGCCGCTCCGAACACTGAAGCTTTCTTT	CASSSRAAPNTEAFF
TRBD1	once	TRBV3-1/TRBV3-2	TRBJ2-5	TGTGCCAGCAGCCACCCACAGGGGATTAGGGGGGAGACCCAGTACTTC	CASSHPQGIRGETQYF
TRBD1	-	TRBV7-3	TRBJ2-3	TGTGCCAGCAGCCCAAGGACAGGGATCCGAGATACGCAGTATTTT	CASSPRTGIRDTQYF
TRBD2	-	TRBV6-2/TRBV6-3	TRBJ2-1	TGTGCCAGCAGCCCCTGGGCGGGGGGGCGCTACAATGAGCAGTTCTTC	CASSPWAGGRYNEQFF
TRBD1	-	TRBV2	TRBJ1-5	TGTGCCAGCAGTGAAGCTCGTGGACAGGGGGAGAATCAGCCCCAGCATTTT	CASSEARGQGENQPQHF
-	once	TRBV5-1	TRBJ2-3	TGCGCCAGCAGCTTGGCCGGGGTGACAGATACGCAGTATTTT	CASSLAGVTDTQYF
TRBD1	-	TRBV28	TRBJ2-2	TGTGCCAGCAGAGGACAGGCGAACACCGGGGAGCTGTTTTTT	CASRGQANTGELFF
-	-	TRBV19	TRBJ1-4	TGTGCCAGTAGTCGTGTGACGGGAAATGAAAAACTGTTTTTT	CASSRVTGNEKLFF
-	-	TRBV28	TRBJ1-2	TGTGCCAGCAGTTTCTCTCGGGACTATGGCTACACCTTC	CASSFSRDYGYTF
-	-	TRBV21-1	TRBJ1-1	TGTGCCAGCGTCCGCCTTAAAGGGCGAGGGAGCACTGAAGCTTTCTTT	CASVRLKGRGSTEAFF
TRBD1	-	TRBV27	TRBJ1-6	TGTGCCAGCAGTTGGGGACAGCTGGATAATTCACCCCTCCACTTT	CASSWGQLDNSPLHF
TRBD1	-	TRBV4-2	TRBJ2-5	TGTGCCAGCAGACCGCTGGGGACAGTTGAGACCCAGTACTTC	CASRPLGTVETQYF
TRBD2	-	TRBV9	TRBJ2-5	TGTGCCAGCAGCGTGGGGACTAGCGGGCAAGAGACCCAGTACTTC	CASSVGTSGQETQYF
TRBD1	-	TRBV4-1	TRBJ1-5	TGCGCCAGCAGCCTGGGACAGGGTGGCAATCAGCCCCAGCATTTT	CASSLGQGGNQPQHF
TRBD2	-	TRBV9	TRBJ2-2	TGTGCCAGCAGCGTATGGGGACTAGCGGGCCCCAACGGGGAGCTGTTTTTT	CASSVWGLAGPNGELFF
-	-	TRBV7-8	TRBJ1-4	TGTGCCAGCAGCAAAGAGGGCTTAATTAATGAAAAACTGTTTTTT	CASSKEGLINEKLFF
TRBD1	-	TRBV28	TRBJ2-1	TGTGCCAGCAGTTTAGAGGGACAGGCTTACAATGAGCAGTTCTTC	CASSLEGQAYNEQFF
-	-	TRBV6-5	TRBJ1-1	TGTGCCAGCACCTTCGGGGGTGGAACTGAAGCTTTCTTT	CASTFGGGTEAFF
TRBD1	many	TRBV6-4	TRBJ2-2	TGTGCCAGCAGTGACGGACAGGGGAACACCGGGGAGCTGTTTTTT	CASSDGQGNTGELFF
-	-	TRBV7-9	TRBJ2-1	TGTGCCAGCAGCTTAGCTCATGGCGGGGTTGTTTACAATGAGCAGTTCTTC	CASSLAHGGVVYNEQFF
-	-	TRBV10-3	TRBJ2-2	TGTGCCATCAGTGACCTAGACAGGAGTAACACCGGGGAGCTGTTTTTT	CAISDLDRSNTGELFF
TRBD1	-	TRBV19	TRBJ2-7	TGTGCCAGTAGGAGCCGGGACAGGTTTTACGAGCAGTACTTC	CASRSRDRFYEQYF
TRBD1	-	TRBV19	TRBJ1-4	TGTGCCAGTAGTTCCCTCCGACAGGGCGGTAATGAAAAACTGTTTTTT	CASSSLRQGGNEKLFF
-	-	TRBV7-9	TRBJ1-3	TGTGCCAGCAGCTTCAGGGGCCAGAACTCTGGAAACACCATATATTTT	CASSFRGQNSGNTIYF
TRBD1	once	TRBV5-1	TRBJ2-3	TGCGCCAGCAGCTTGGCCGGCAGGGGACAGCGGGATACGCAGTATTTT	CASSLAGRGQRDTQYF
-	few	TRBV19	TRBJ1-6	TGTGCCAGTAGTAACCAGATTAATTCACCCCTCCACTTT	CASSNQINSPLHF
-	-	TRBV28	TRBJ2-4	TGTGCCAGCAGCCAGGCCGCTAGGGGCCACCTGGCCAAAAACATTCAGTACTTC	CASSQAARGHLAKNIQYF
TRBD2	-	TRBV7-2	TRBJ2-3	TGTGCCAGCAACCACGGGACTAGCGACACAGATACGCAGTATTTT	CASNHGTSDTDTQYF
-	-	TRBV24-1	TRBJ1-2	TGTGCCACCAGTGATCCGGACAGACGAGACTATGGCTACACCTTC	CATSDPDRRDYGYTF
TRBD1	once	TRBV10-3	TRBJ2-7	TGTGCCATCACTGGACAGGGAAGCAACGAGCAGTACTTC	CAITGQGSNEQYF
TRBD1	once	TRBV3-1/TRBV3-2	TRBJ2-5	TGTGCCAGCGGACAGGGGGTTGAGACCCAGTACTTC	CASGQGVETQYF
-	-	TRBV4-3	TRBJ1-1	TGCGCCAGCAGCCAAGGCCCGTACATGAACACTGAAGCTTTCTTT	CASSQGPYMNTEAFF
-	-	TRBV7-9	TRBJ1-1	TGTGCCAGCAGTTCCACGACACTCACTGAAGCTTTCTTT	CASSSTTLTEAFF
-	-	TRBV23-1	TRBJ1-5	TGCGCCGGTCCGGGAGGGGATCAGCCCCAGCATTTT	CAGPGGDQPQHF
TRBD2	-	TRBV2	TRBJ2-7	TGTGCCAGCAGTGTGGTGGCGGGAGGTAGTTACGAGCAGTACTTC	CASSVVAGGSYEQYF
-	-	TRBV11-3	TRBJ2-1	TGTGCCAGCAGCTTAGGCGGGGGCTACTACAATGAGCAGTTCTTC	CASSLGGGYYNEQFF
TRBD2	-	TRBV28	TRBJ2-7	TGTGCCAGCAGTTTACGACTAGCGGGAGGGATGGCCTACGAGCAGTACTTC	CASSLRLAGGMAYEQYF
-	few	TRBV19	TRBJ2-3	TGTGCCAGTGTCGCGGAGAACACAGATACGCAGTATTTT	CASVAENTDTQYF
-	-	TRBV20-1	TRBJ1-1	TGCAGTGCTAGTCACACGACACGGAACACTGAAGCTTTCTTT	CSASHTTRNTEAFF
TRBD2	-	TRBV7-3	TRBJ2-1	TGTGCCAGCAGGCGCGGACTAGCGGGAGATGAGCAGTTCTTC	CASRRGLAGDEQFF
-	-	TRBV29-1	TRBJ2-7	TGCAGCGTTGAAGGAGTCGAGGGTCGGGGGAACTACGAGCAGTACTTC	CSVEGVEGRGNYEQYF
TRBD1	once	TRBV27	TRBJ1-5	TGTGCCAGCAGCAGACAGGGGGCCAGCAATCAGCCCCAGCATTTT	CASSRQGASNQPQHF
-	-	TRBV29-1	TRBJ1-2	TGCAGCGTTGGGGGGGCTAACTATGGCTACACCTTC	CSVGGANYGYTF
-	-	TRBV20-1	TRBJ2-3	TGCAGTGCTAGTGAGTCCGCGGGGAGGAGCACAGATACGCAGTATTTT	CSASESAGRSTDTQYF
TRBD1	-	TRBV7-9	TRBJ2-7	TGTGCCAGCAGCCCCCGGGACAGGGGAACCTACGAGCAGTACTTC	CASSPRDRGTYEQYF
TRBD1	-	TRBV4-1	TRBJ1-4	TGCGCCAGCAGCCATGCGACAGGGCTTGAAAAACTGTTTTTT	CASSHATGLEKLFF
-	-	TRBV7-3	TRBJ1-2	TGTGCCAGCAGACGCGGGGCGGGGGACACCTATGGCTACACCTTC	CASRRGAGDTYGYTF
TRBD1	-	TRBV7-2	TRBJ1-6	TGTGCCAGCAGCTTAGGGGGACAGTTGGTCCACTTT	CASSLGGQLVHF